This section outlines one T cell receptor (beta chain) sequence together with its context. The V gene lost 0 bases and the J gene lost 3 bases, with 6 bases spanning the gap. Germline CDR1 is SQVTM and CDR2 is ANQGSEA. There are 12 residues in the CDR3. It was with random hexamers that about 0.45 to 1 ug RNA was reverse transcribed. The CDR3 of TCR beta was amplified by immunoSEQ multiplex PCR across 54 Vbeta and 13 Jbeta. TCRdb reanalysed the immunoSEQ multiplex PCR reads using MiXCR and keeps one entry per CDR3 protein. The profile shows 170,000 or so distinct CDR3 sequences, approximately 95% of them singletons. This sample is part of a study of CD8 T cells in Susac syndrome.

Sequencing was done on a sample of CD8+ T cells from PBMCs. The sequence came from a human donor with multiple sclerosis. This chain uses TRBV29-1 with TRBJ2-7; tentatively, D is TRBD2 (6 bases). The CDR3 region has the DNA TGCAGCGTTGAAGAGGAGGGCTACGAGCAGTACTTC. Translated: CSVEEEGYEQYF.